This entry lists 23 T cell receptor beta chains sequenced from one sample in a study of T cells after posttransplantation cyclophosphamide. This table comes from immunoSEQ multiplex PCR, and its TCRdb copy is limited to in-frame clones, with some not included. The top ten clones hold around 20% of a sample with 6,000 to 7,000 clones, approximately 80% of them seen once. Treatment was busulfan-fludarabine conditioning, a marrow graft, and cyclophosphamide on days +3 and +4. The source was PBMCs, collected after allogeneic stem cell transplant with posttransplant cyclophosphamide. These receptors were obtained from a female patient aged 45-65 years who received an allogeneic stem cell transplant from a related donor, was CMV-positive, and had no GVHD. The graft donor may be the source of some T cells.

This sequence joins TRBV7-3 and TRBJ1-1; perhaps TRBD1 as D (6 bases). CDR3 length: 15 amino acids. V was trimmed by 5 bases and J by 4 bases, leaving 17 bases between them. Germline lookup yields CDR1 SGHTA and CDR2 FQGTGA. CDR3 DNA: TGTGCCAGCAGCCTACGGGGGGGGCGGCTCACTGAAGCTTTCTTT. Translation: CASSLRGGRLTEAFF.

This clone was picked up a small number of times. V and J are TRBV19 and TRBJ2-5; tentatively, D is TRBD1 (6 bases). The germline CDR1 and CDR2 sequences are LNHDA and SQIVND (reference sequence). The V gene lost 3 bases and the J gene lost 4 bases, with 18 bases spanning the gap. CDR3 length equals 16 residues. The CDR3 DNA follows: TGTGCCAGTAGTATTTGGACAGAGGCTTTTGGAGAGACCCAGTACTTC. This codes for CASSIWTEAFGETQYF. Looking up the rest from reference TRBV19 and TRBJ2-5 gives the full variable domain: DGGITQSPKYLFRKEGQNVTLSCEQNLNHDAMYWYRQDPGQGLRLIYYSQIVNDFQKGDIAEGYSVSREKKESFPLTVTSAQKNPTAFYLCASSIWTEAFGETQYFGPGTRLLVL.

The J gene is TRBJ1-2, the V gene TRBV12-5, with 8 bases that match TRBD1. This CDR3 has 12 residues. CDR1 and CDR2 from the germline V gene are LGHNT and FRNRAP. The V and J ends lost 3 bases and 8 bases, in that order; junction bases with no gene match: 2. The chain's CDR3 is CASGFDRGGYTF. The CDR3 region has the DNA TGTGCTAGTGGTTTTGACAGGGGCGGCTACACCTTC.

The gene calls are TRBV10-2 and TRBJ2-3, with TRBD2 matching 10 bases. The CDR3 contains 15 residues. V shed 4 bases, J shed 0 bases, and the junction held 1 base outside the gene matches. Germline V gives CDR1 WSHSY, CDR2 SAAADI. The CDR3 loop is CASSGTSGSTDTQYF. The CDR3 DNA follows: TGCGCCAGCAGTGGGACTAGCGGTAGCACAGATACGCAGTATTTT.

The chain carries TRBV7-8 and TRBJ1-6; no clear D. CDR1 is SGHVS, CDR2 FQNEAQ, per germline. The V end lost 2 bases, the J end lost 8 bases, and 10 bases lay between the germline ends. The CDR3 totals 14 residues. Here the CDR3 DNA reads TGTGCCAGCAGCTTACCGGACTTTTATTCACCCCTCCACTTT. Translation: CASSLPDFYSPLHF.

This chain connects TRBV10-3 to TRBJ2-1; tentatively, D is TRBD2 (6 bases). Trimming took 6 bases from V and 6 from J, leaving 21 bases between them. The CDR3 extends over 16 amino acids. Germline CDR1 reads ENHRY; CDR2 reads SYGVKD. The CDR3 DNA sequence: TGTGCCATCAGCCCCACGAGCGGGCGAGTCTTCAATGAGCAGTTCTTC. It encodes CAISPTSGRVFNEQFF.

The V call is TRBV7-9, the J call TRBJ2-3; D possibly corresponds to TRBD2 (6 bases). The germline CDR1 and CDR2 sequences are SEHNR and FQNEAQ (reference sequence). The CDR3 has 14 amino acids. Trimming stripped 1 base from V and 4 bases from J, with 9 bases between. The DNA of the CDR3 is TGTGCCAGCAGCTTAGGACTAGGCGCAGATACGCAGTATTTT. It is translated as CASSLGLGADTQYF.

The chain couples TRBV5-1 to TRBJ1-2; 12 nucleotides align to TRBD1. V was pared by 4 bases and J by 5 bases, with 6 bases of the junction left unmatched. Germline V gene lookup returns CDR1 SGHRS and CDR2 YFSETQ. The CDR3 is 15 amino acids. CDR3 loop: CASSPGQGARYGYTF. CDR3 coding DNA: TGCGCCAGCAGCCCGGGACAGGGGGCGCGGTATGGCTACACCTTC.

The gene calls are TRBV5-1 and TRBJ1-6; D is uncertain. The CDR3 runs 13 residues. Germline loops: CDR1 SGHRS, CDR2 YFSETQ. V was pared by 4 bases and J by 7 bases, with 9 bases between. The DNA of the CDR3 is TGCGCCAGCAGCCCCACTTTAAATTCACCCCTCCACTTT. This translates into CASSPTLNSPLHF.

V is TRBV2 and J is TRBJ1-2; D gene uncertain. CDR1 and CDR2 (germline): SNHLY, FYNNEI. Trimming pared 7 bases from V and 7 bases from J, leaving 25 bases between. The CDR3 runs 16 residues. Written as DNA, the CDR3 is TGTGCCAGCAATCCGGATAATTACGGGTCGTCGGGTGGCTACACCTTC. Translating it yields CASNPDNYGSSGGYTF.

The V and J genes are TRBV27 and TRBJ2-1; 10 positions agree with TRBD2. V lost 6 bases to trimming and J lost 10 bases; unmatched junction nucleotides: 9. CDR3 length: 14 residues. In germline, CDR1 is MNHEY, CDR2 SMNVEV (reference sequence). This CDR3 is CASRPLAGVGEQFF. DNA for the CDR3: TGTGCCAGCAGACCTCTAGCGGGGGTCGGGGAGCAGTTCTTC.

This rearrangement joins TRBV19 to TRBJ2-1; a possible D gene is TRBD2 (6 bases). The CDR3 runs to 14 residues. Trimming cost V 3 bases and J 6 bases, with 12 bases left between them. Per the germline V gene, CDR1 is LNHDA and CDR2 is SQIVND (reference sequence). DNA of the CDR3: TGTGCCAGTAGTATTCAGGAGGGCCTCAATGAGCAGTTCTTC. Translating gives CASSIQEGLNEQFF.

This clone has more than one count but fewer than ten. This chain connects TRBV7-9 to TRBJ1-6, with 8 bases aligning to TRBD1. J gave up 10 bases and V 5 bases, and 13 bases lay outside the gene matches. Germline CDR1 SEHNR, CDR2 FQNEAQ (reference sequence). The CDR3 covers 16 residues. In DNA, the CDR3 is TGTGCCAGCAGCAGAATACAGGGGACAGGTGGATCACCCCTCCACTTT. Its translation is CASSRIQGTGGSPLHF.

The chain employs TRBV2 and TRBJ1-4; 12 bases align to TRBD1. The germline CDR1 and CDR2 sequences are SNHLY and FYNNEI. The V and J ends lost 6 bases and 2 bases, in that order; junction bases with no gene match: 10. CDR3 size: 18 residues. Here the CDR3 DNA reads TGTGCCAGCAGCCTGCGGGACAGGGGGCGATCCACTAATGAAAAACTGTTTTTT. Amino acids: CASSLRDRGRSTNEKLFF.

The genes are TRBV29-1 and TRBJ1-2; D is uncertain. CDR1 SQVTM and CDR2 ANQGSEA come from the germline V gene. The CDR3 consists of 13 residues. Trimming took 0 bases from V and 4 from J, leaving 9 bases between them. DNA of the CDR3: TGCAGCGTTGAAGATCCCCGCGGCTATGGCTACACCTTC. This sequence encodes CSVEDPRGYGYTF.

The chain couples TRBV29-1 to TRBJ2-1, with a weak D call TRBD1 (8 bases). There are 15 residues in the CDR3. V shed 8 bases and J shed 0 bases, with 17 bases lying between them. Germline loops: CDR1 SQVTM, CDR2 ANQGSEA. The CDR3 DNA reads TGCAGCTTACAGGGGGGGCCAAGCTCCTACAATGAGCAGTTCTTC. This codes for CSLQGGPSSYNEQFF.

V gene TRBV19 combines with J gene TRBJ1-5; D is unclear. The CDR3 runs to 14 residues. Deletions cut 6 bases from V and 3 bases from J, with 12 bases between. From germline, CDR1 is LNHDA and CDR2 SQIVND (reference sequence). Here the CDR3 reads CASSPTETNQPQHF. The CDR3 bases are TGTGCCAGTAGCCCTACAGAGACCAATCAGCCCCAGCATTTT.

V usage is TRBV7-2 and J usage is TRBJ2-5; D remains ambiguous. Trimming shortened V by 4 bases and J by 4 bases, and 16 bases separated the two germline ends. The CDR3 totals 15 residues. Germline-derived CDR1 and CDR2 are SGHTA and FQGNSA. For the CDR3, the DNA is TGTGCCAGCAGCTCCTTGGGTAGGCGAGGAGAGACCCAGTACTTC. Amino acid sequence: CASSSLGRRGETQYF.

The chain recombines TRBV27 with TRBJ2-1; TRBD2 agrees at 7 bases. After removal of 3 bases from V and 9 bases from J, the junction contained 20 bases not matched to a gene. The CDR3 sequence is 18 residues long. The germline V gene has CDR1 MNHEY and CDR2 SMNVEV (reference sequence). CDR3 protein: CASSFRLRGVDSDGEQFF. CDR3 DNA: TGTGCCAGCAGTTTCAGGCTCCGGGGGGTGGACTCGGACGGTGAGCAGTTCTTC.

This clone was seen only once. Germline and junction disagree at one end, which may indicate a read error. CDR3 DNA: TGCGCCAGCAGCTTCCGGGACAGGGTGAGAAAAACTGTTTTT. Amino acids: CASSFRDRVRKTVF. This chain joins TRBV5-1 and TRBJ1-4; 9 positions match TRBD1. The CDR3 totals 14 residues. Looked up from germline, CDR1 is SGHRS and CDR2 is YFSETQ.

The chain recombines TRBV30 with TRBJ2-1; no clear D gene. The CDR3 has 14 residues. With 0 bases removed from V and 9 bases from J, the gap between germline ends came to 15 bases. Looked up from germline, CDR1 is GTSNPN and CDR2 is SVGIG (reference sequence). CDR3 nucleotides: TGTGCCTGGAGTGTGGCTCTATTAGGCGGTGAGCAGTTCTTC. Protein sequence: CAWSVALLGGEQFF.

The V call is TRBV5-1, the J call TRBJ2-1; perhaps TRBD1 as D (8 bases). Trimming pared 2 bases from V and 4 bases from J, leaving 16 bases between. Germline values: CDR1 SGHRS, CDR2 YFSETQ. This CDR3 has 16 residues. CDR3 DNA sequence: TGCGCCAGCAGCTTTACAGGGGGGGGCTATTACAATGAGCAGTTCTTC. Its protein product is CASSFTGGGYYNEQFF.

The CDR3: CASSDTAQGYEQYF. In DNA form, the CDR3 reads TGTGCCAGCAGTGATACAGCCCAGGGCTACGAGCAGTACTTC. The genes are TRBV6-5 and TRBJ2-7, with D possibly being TRBD1 (5 bases). CDR3 length: 14 amino acids. The V gene's germline CDR1 is MNHEY and CDR2 SVGAGI. V was cut by 5 bases and J by 3 bases, with 14 bases left in between.